This T cell receptor (beta chain) appears in the sequencing data of a study of spatial heterogeneity in lung cancer. TCR cDNA molecules each had a unique molecular identifier. TCRdb reanalysed the 5' RACE reads using MiXCR and keeps one entry per CDR3 protein. The table lists some 110,000 distinct CDR3 sequences, 10% to 15% of them singletons, with over 15% in the top ten. J lost 4 bases, V lost 7 bases, and 12 bases had no gene match. This CDR3 is built from 16 residues. Described time point: blood at routine non-recurrence follow-up after resection. Tumor, nontumor lung or frozen PBMC supplied whole RNA that was sequenced unsorted. This clonotype was seen at least ten times. Its antigen is not identified. Study-level results: Blood carried ubiquitous expanded tumor TCRs more at resection than follow-up.

V and J are TRBV6-7 and TRBJ2-2; TRBD1 matches at 7 bases. TRBV6-7 is an ORF for which the function is uncertain. This specimen consisted of PBMCs, obtained at follow-up. This sequence was found in a male donor with early-stage non-small cell lung cancer. CDR3 in amino acids: CASTSGTETTTGELFF. CDR3 in DNA: TGTGCCAGCACCTCAGGGACAGAGACTACCACCGGGGAGCTGTTTTTT.